One and the same sample provided the 25 T cell receptor beta chains below, sequenced in a study of CD8 T cells in ankylosing spondylitis. Notes on the study in general: A motif in TCR beta, a set of under 10 highly homologous variants, appeared characteristic of ankylosing spondylitis blood.

Each CDR3 protein gets one entry after TCRdb re-called the 5' RACE reads with MiXCR. The table records about 90,000 distinct CDR3 sequences, roughly 9% of them present only once. Their antigens remain unidentified. The sequencing sample was made of blood, either unsorted or a sorted T cell fraction (not recorded which). The receptors originated from a male donor with ankylosing spondylitis.

This rearrangement joins TRBV7-2 to TRBJ2-5; 11 nucleotides line up with TRBD2. The CDR3 extends over 17 amino acids. Germline trimming cut 1 base from V and 0 bases from J; bases unmatched to any gene: 4. The germline gives CDR1 SGHTA, CDR2 FQGNSA. CDR3 residues: CASSLGWTSGYQETQYF. In DNA, the CDR3 is TGTGCCAGCAGCTTAGGCTGGACTAGCGGGTACCAAGAGACCCAGTACTTC.

This chain joins TRBV13 and TRBJ2-3, with unresolved D. V gave up 0 bases and J gave up 5 bases, with 6 bases separating them. Germline loops: CDR1 PRHDT, CDR2 FYEKMQ (reference sequence). This CDR3 comprises 13 residues. The CDR3 DNA sequence: TGTGCCAGCAGCTTAGGCCACGTAGATACGCAGTATTTT. Amino acids: CASSLGHVDTQYF.

This clonotype was picked up many times. J is TRBJ1-1 and V is TRBV7-9; D not resolved. This CDR3 is built from 12 residues. Germline assignment: CDR1 SEHNR and CDR2 FQNEAQ (reference sequence). V was trimmed by 5 bases and J by 5 bases, leaving 9 bases between them. CDR3 loop: CASSAGMTEAFF. In nucleotides, the CDR3 is TGTGCCAGCAGCGCCGGAATGACTGAAGCTTTCTTT.

In its sample, this clonotype was seen many times. V is TRBV9 and J is TRBJ2-1, with 8 bases identical to TRBD2. Trimming cost V 3 bases and J 0 bases; bases outside gene matches: 11. From germline, CDR1 is SGDLS and CDR2 YYNGEE. This CDR3 is 18 amino acids long. For the CDR3, the DNA is TGTGCCAGCAGCGCGGGGACTAGGCGAAGTCGCTCCTACAATGAGCAGTTCTTC. Translation: CASSAGTRRSRSYNEQFF.

This clonotype was detected ten times or more. This chain uses TRBV21-1 with TRBJ2-7; TRBD2, the D gene given by the table, was not confirmed from the DNA. TRBV21-1 is termed a pseudogene. This CDR3 comprises 17 residues. The DNA for the CDR3 is TGTGCCAGCAGCAAAGACGGGGCGGGAGGGCCCCCTACTGAGCAGTACTTC. It encodes CASSKDGAGGPPTEQYF.

The genes are TRBV7-2 and TRBJ1-2, with 7 bases lining up with TRBD1. Germline V gene data show CDR1 as SGHTA and CDR2 as FQGNSA. The CDR3 spans 13 residues. V gave up 5 bases and J gave up 8 bases; unmatched junction bases: 8. Here the CDR3 reads CASSTRRGLGYTF. CDR3 DNA sequence: TGTGCCAGCAGCACACGGAGGGGGCTCGGCTACACCTTC. Looking up the rest from reference TRBV7-2 and TRBJ1-2 gives the full variable domain: GAGVSQSPSNKVTEKGKDVELRCDPISGHTALYWYRQSLGQGLEFLIYFQGNSAPDKSGLPSDRFSAERTGGSVSTLTIQRTQQEDSAVYLCASSTRRGLGYTFGSGTRLTVV.

There are many counts of this clonotype. The rearrangement links TRBV27 to TRBJ2-3, with TRBD2 matching 11 bases. In germline, CDR1 is MNHEY, CDR2 SMNVEV (reference sequence). This CDR3 region has 17 residues. V shed 7 bases, J shed 7 bases, and the junction held 16 bases outside the gene matches. The CDR3, as DNA: TGTGCCAGCAACCCATCCGGGACTAGCGGCCCCACCCATACGCAGTATTTT. Its translation: CASNPSGTSGPTHTQYF.

As to this clonotype: Just one base apart from a much larger clone, this may be a read error. The chain links TRBV12-3 or TRBV12-4 to TRBJ2-1; weak D call: TRBD2 (5 bases). CDR3 length: 11 residues. For the CDR3, the DNA is TGTGCCAACAAAATCGGACTCTCGATCCTCTTC. Encoded protein: CANKIGLSILF.

The rearrangement joins TRBV5-6 to TRBJ2-1; 10 bases match TRBD2. V dropped 1 base and J dropped 7; count of bases not matched to a gene: 5. CDR3 length: 15 amino acids. The germline V gene has CDR1 SGHDT and CDR2 YYEEEE. The CDR3 DNA reads TGTGCCAGCAGCTTGATTCTAGCGGGAGTTAATGAGCAGTTCTTC. Translated, it gives CASSLILAGVNEQFF.

This clonotype has a handful of counts. The chain carries TRBV7-9 and TRBJ1-4, with D hard to call. V was trimmed by 3 bases and J by 8 bases, leaving 7 bases between them. The CDR3 length is 12 residues. The germline V gene has CDR1 SEHNR and CDR2 FQNEAQ (reference sequence). The CDR3 protein is CASSFLGEKLFF. The CDR3 region has the DNA TGTGCCAGCAGCTTCTTGGGAGAAAAACTGTTTTTT.

This clonotype was recorded many times. This rearrangement joins TRBV2 to TRBJ2-3; TRBD2 agrees at 8 bases. Germline assignment: CDR1 SNHLY and CDR2 FYNNEI. With V trimmed by 3 bases and J by 2 bases, 4 bases remained unmatched. This CDR3 has 15 amino acids. The CDR3 reads CASSEVAGFTDTQYF. The DNA for the CDR3 is TGTGCCAGCAGTGAGGTAGCGGGGTTCACAGATACGCAGTATTTT.

V gene TRBV7-9 combines with J gene TRBJ1-5; D unresolved. The length of the CDR3 is 11 residues. Trimming removed 4 bases at V and 9 bases at J, with 7 bases between. Germline V gene lookup returns CDR1 SEHNR and CDR2 FQNEAQ (reference sequence). In DNA, the CDR3 is TGTGCCAGCAGCTCCTCGGGGCCCCAGCATTTT. Protein product: CASSSSGPQHF.

This clonotype was seen ten or more times. The rearrangement links TRBV29-1 to TRBJ2-4; D tentatively fits TRBD1 or TRBD2 (7 bases each). The CDR3 runs to 17 residues. CDR1 SQVTM and CDR2 ANQGSEA come from the germline V gene. The V and J ends lost 6 bases and 0 bases respectively, with 21 bases between them. CDR3: CSVVGQRGILAKNIQYF. CDR3 nucleotides: TGCAGCGTCGTGGGACAGCGGGGTATCCTAGCCAAAAACATTCAGTACTTC.

This clonotype turned up a few times. This sequence joins TRBV11-2 and TRBJ2-7; D not certain. The CDR3 length is 12 residues. The V end lost 3 bases, the J end lost 1 base, and 4 bases lay between the germline ends. Germline V gives CDR1 SGHAT, CDR2 FQNNGV. As DNA, the CDR3 is TGTGCCAGCAGCTTTCCTTCCTACGAGCAGTACGTC. Amino acid sequence: CASSFPSYEQYV.

CDR3 nucleotides: TGTGCCATCAGACCTGACGGATCGGTCTACGAGCAGTACTTC. The encoded protein is CAIRPDGSVYEQYF. The chain joins TRBV10-3 to TRBJ2-7; D uncertain. Germline V gene lookup returns CDR1 ENHRY and CDR2 SYGVKD. The CDR3 contains 14 residues. Trimming shortened V by 6 bases and J by 3 bases, and 15 bases separated the two germline ends.

Many counts were recorded for this clonotype. This chain uses TRBV10-2 with TRBJ1-5; a possible D gene is TRBD1 (5 bases). The CDR3 has 16 residues. V gave up 0 bases and J gave up 6 bases, with 15 bases separating them. Germline V CDR1 and CDR2: WSHSY, SAAADI. The CDR3 DNA sequence: TGCGCCAGCAGTGAGTCCAGGGTTAGTTGGGGTCAGCCCCAGCATTTT. This translates into CASSESRVSWGQPQHF.

The rearrangement uses TRBV6-1 and TRBJ2-1, with D possibly TRBD2 on 6 matching bases. V lost 4 bases and J 1 base, leaving 11 bases between the germline ends. The V gene's germline CDR1 is MNHNS and CDR2 SASEGT. CDR3 length: 15 residues. The CDR3 protein is CASSVNSGSYNEQFF. The CDR3 bases are TGTGCCAGCAGTGTTAATAGCGGTTCCTACAATGAGCAGTTCTTC.

This clonotype was seen many times. The chain is built from TRBV9 and TRBJ2-1, with 12 bases fitting TRBD2. This CDR3 spans 15 amino acids. V lost 4 bases, J lost 9 bases, and 8 bases stayed unmatched. The germline V gene has CDR1 SGDLS and CDR2 YYNGEE. The CDR3, as DNA: TGTGCCAGCAGCCCTTGGACTAGCGGGAACGGTGAGCAGTTCTTC. It is translated as CASSPWTSGNGEQFF.

The gene calls are TRBV11-2 and TRBJ1-1; D possibly corresponds to TRBD1 (6 bases). The ends were cut back, 2 bases at V and 1 base at J, with 14 bases in the middle. The CDR3 loop spans 16 amino acids. Per the germline V gene, CDR1 is SGHAT and CDR2 is FQNNGV. The CDR3 sequence is CASSLSGGHENTEAFF. The CDR3 DNA follows: TGTGCCAGCAGCTTAAGTGGGGGACACGAGAACACTGAAGCTTTCTTT.

The chain links TRBV30 to TRBJ2-1; no firm D call. CDR3 length: 15 residues. V lost 0 bases, J lost 0 bases, and 9 bases lay in between. Germline CDR1 reads GTSNPN; CDR2 reads SVGIG (reference sequence). The CDR3 loop is CAWSVDRSSYNEQFF. DNA of the CDR3: TGTGCCTGGAGTGTAGACCGTAGCTCCTACAATGAGCAGTTCTTC.

This clonotype was seen a few times. This rearrangement joins TRBV5-6 to TRBJ1-5, with D hard to call. The CDR3 covers 13 residues. The germline CDR1 and CDR2 sequences are SGHDT and YYEEEE. V gave up 2 bases and J gave up 6 bases, with 9 bases separating them. The CDR3 DNA follows: TGTGCCAGCAGCTTTGGTCCGAGTCAGCCCCAGCATTTT. It encodes CASSFGPSQPQHF. The whole variable domain, remainder taken from reference TRBV5-6 and TRBJ1-5, is DAGVTQSPTHLIKTRGQQVTLRCSPKSGHDTVSWYQQALGQGPQFIFQYYEEEERQRGNFPDRFSGHQFPNYSSELNVNALLLGDSALYLCASSFGPSQPQHFGDGTRLSIL.

This clonotype showed up just a few times. This chain links TRBV6-2 or TRBV6-3 with TRBJ1-4, with D hard to call. CDR3 length equals 19 residues. Trimming pared 2 bases from V and 2 bases from J, leaving 21 bases between. Germline CDR1 and CDR2: MNHEY and SVGEGT. In nucleotides, the CDR3 is TGTGCCAGCAGTTACCTAGGACTAGCGGGAGTTGGGACTAATGAAAAACTGTTTTTT. Translated: CASSYLGLAGVGTNEKLFF.

This clonotype was counted ten times or more. The chain has TRBV29-1 and TRBJ2-1; 7 nucleotides align to TRBD2. The germline V gene encodes CDR1 SQVTM and CDR2 ANQGSEA. The trim removed 7 bases at V and 4 bases at J, leaving 10 bases unmatched. The CDR3 has 14 amino acids. CDR3 residues: CSAESLAAYNEQFF. In DNA, the CDR3 is TGCAGCGCGGAGAGCCTAGCGGCGTACAATGAGCAGTTCTTC.

The genes are TRBV7-2 and TRBJ1-3; 7 nucleotides match TRBD1. This CDR3 is built from 14 residues. J gave up 1 base and V 3 bases, and 0 bases lay outside the gene matches. In germline, CDR1 is SGHTA, CDR2 FQGNSA. CDR3 protein: CASSLTGSGNTIYF. The CDR3 DNA reads as TGTGCCAGCAGCTTGACAGGGTCTGGAAACACCATATATTTT.

The genes are TRBV12-3 or TRBV12-4 and TRBJ2-5; D is tentatively TRBD1 or TRBD2 (5 bases each). V gave up 7 bases and J gave up 4 bases, with 16 bases separating them. The CDR3 has 14 residues. In DNA, the CDR3 is TGTGCCAGCATGGGACCCTTGAGGGGAGAGACCCAGTACTTC. Translated: CASMGPLRGETQYF.